The text below deals with one TCR beta chain. No antigen is known for it. Base qualities are not recorded, but no much larger clone differs from it by a single base. The data derive from a study of shared clonotypes between healthy human individuals (dated by TCRdb to the early 2020s). With respect to the entire study: The cohort included a few men and two women between 18 and 49 years of age. Between about 0.85 and 10 billion PBMCs per donor were obtained by leukapheresis. For each donor, CD4 naive and CD4 memory were each run on three plates, CD8 naive on two plates, and CD8 memory on one plate. Blood TCR repertoires of five healthy adults were deeply sequenced to estimate repertoire size and the extent of clonotype sharing between individuals. Libraries were prepared and TCR repertoires were sequenced by different laboratories using diverse techniques, in order to increase sequencing depth and limit assay-specific biases. What the work shows at the level of the full study, not this receptor alone: Estimated clonotype richness was generally larger for naive than for memory subsets. Sharing across a few donors was observed for 4.5% to 6.5% of naive CD4, 3% to 4% of naive CD8, over 2% of memory CD4, and roughly 0.4% of memory CD8 clonotypes. Even with the large sequencing depth, rarefaction of the sorted-subset datasets indicated that sequencing was incomplete. The small number of donors limited the genetic and exposure-history diversity represented. Pairwise subsampling indicated that sequencing depth was expected to affect the degree of clonotype sharing among donors. Clonotypes shared by all four sorted-subset donors showed higher generation probabilities than non-shared clonotypes. Only blood was sampled, and tissue TCR repertoires likely differ from those in blood.

The donors were healthy, HIV-negative adults who had no recently reported acute infections or vaccinations. Every donor was a Caucasian adult residing in Nashville, Tennessee, USA. CD4+ T cells were enriched by magnetic negative selection; naive cells were then positively selected on CD45RA, and the negative fraction formed the memory subset. Blood was obtained by leukapheresis, after which PBMCs were separated by Ficoll-Histopaque density gradient centrifugation and cryopreserved in liquid nitrogen vapor phase. Analytical flow cytometry was used to check the purity and quantity of every magnetically sorted T cell population. Genomic DNA was isolated from every sorted fraction and measured by UV absorbance on a Nanodrop 2000c. Using the deep immunoSEQ assay, multiplex PCR amplified TCR CDR3 regions from genomic DNA. Genomic DNA extracted from each cell subset was distributed evenly over all wells of several immunoSEQ 96-well plates, and each plate served as one replicate. Each replicate PCR for sorted subsets received around 200 ng genomic DNA, equal to roughly 33,000 T cell genomes. Purified libraries were measured with a Qubit 3.0 fluorometer, size-checked on a Bioanalyzer 2100, and measured again with the KAPA Library Quantification kit. Every immunoSEQ 96-well plate was sequenced on a separate single-read 150-cycle Illumina NextSeq 550 flow cell. Turning to the authors' computational methods: The immunoSEQ output contained only junctional sequences without quality scores, so filtering could not match that applied to full-length reads. To assign V/J genes and CDR3, sequences were annotated using PyIR, a Python wrapper for IgBLAST v1.9, with IMGT germline references. Reads with weak V/J assignments (E-value above 1e-6), missing CDR3, stop codons, out-of-frame junctions, or ambiguous translated residues were removed. V3J clonotypes were defined by identical inferred V gene, J gene, and CDR3 amino acid sequence. The percentage overlap between two repertoires was calculated by dividing the number of shared unique clonotypes by the size of the smaller repertoire. Repertoire richness was assessed with RTK rarefaction, the Chao1 estimator, and Recon v2.1 estimates of unobserved clonotypes. OLGA was used to compute generation probabilities for all TCRbeta clonotypes that the gDNA method yielded from a few donors. TCRdb limited this immuneACCESS table to in-frame rearrangements with V and J called. A share of clones is missing; checked studies link under half to unresolved V genes, and the rest is unexplained. The DNA was the basis for D and trimming; V, J and clone size are from that table. This sample is represented by about 2.4 million clones; approximately 94% of them were singletons. Approximately 0.35% of the sample belongs to the ten largest clones.

V drops 4 bases and J drops 5 bases, leaving 18 bases in between. The CDR3 measures 15 amino acids from cysteine to phenylalanine. Only CDR3 DNA remains: 45 bases, in frame from the first base. Based on the germline V gene, the CDR1 and CDR2 sequences are KGHSH and LQKENI. Sample: naive CD4+ T cells from PBMCs. The cell subset or site label corresponds to: CD45RA+ positively selected. This sequence was found in a young man in good health. Some clones in this sample may be carry-over from other donors' samples. The rearrangement combines TRBV18 with TRBJ2-7; the D element could tentatively be TRBD1 or TRBD2, as 6 bases agree for each. The nucleotides are TGTGCCAGCTCACGCTCGTGGGGGCGGGGAGACGAGCAGTACTTC. It specifies CASSRSWGRGDEQYF.